Sequencing of this T cell receptor (beta chain) was carried out in a study of PD-L1 blockade in urothelial cancer. Study-level results: It was durable-benefit patients whose tumor-associated blood clones expanded more at 3 weeks.

For each patient, 1 to 8 samples were obtained, pretreatment and on-treatment. Comment on this clone: Its antigen is not identified.

Here immunoSEQ multiplex PCR was the method, and the copy in TCRdb shows in-frame clones only, minus some. The sample carries about 80,000 clones, around 87% recorded once. The TCR comes from a woman aged 70 to 79 with urothelial cancer. The starting material was PBMCs, obtained around atezolizumab (anti-PD-L1) treatment.

The DNA for the CDR3 is TGTGCCAGCAGAGATAGCGGGAGGGCCGGGGAGACCCAGTACTTC. It specifies CASRDSGRAGETQYF. The chain is built from TRBV6-1 and TRBJ2-5; 11 nucleotides agree with TRBD2. Per the germline V gene, CDR1 is MNHNS and CDR2 is SASEGT. Trimming at V came to 6 bases and at J to 5 bases, leaving 8 bases not matched to a gene. The CDR3 is 15 residues long.